This T cell receptor beta chain came from a study of blood T cell repertoires in COVID-19. The cohort comprised adults aged roughly 18 to 100 years residing in 20 to 25 US areas. Profiling relied on immunoSEQ multiplex PCR, and the TCRdb table lists in-frame clones only, not all of them. The sample lists about 380,000 clones, more than 75% occurring once. Sequencing was performed on PBMCs or T cells enriched from blood (not recorded which). The receptor was isolated from a woman aged 18 to 35 who had recovered from COVID-19.

The DNA of the CDR3 is TGTGCCACCAGTGACCTGACAGGCAACGAGCAGTACTTC. Translating it yields CATSDLTGNEQYF. J is TRBJ2-7 and V is TRBV24-1, with D perhaps matching TRBD1 (6 bases). This CDR3 comprises 13 residues. CDR1 and CDR2 from the germline V gene are KGHDR and SFDVKD. Trimming pared 4 bases from V and 5 bases from J, leaving 11 bases between.